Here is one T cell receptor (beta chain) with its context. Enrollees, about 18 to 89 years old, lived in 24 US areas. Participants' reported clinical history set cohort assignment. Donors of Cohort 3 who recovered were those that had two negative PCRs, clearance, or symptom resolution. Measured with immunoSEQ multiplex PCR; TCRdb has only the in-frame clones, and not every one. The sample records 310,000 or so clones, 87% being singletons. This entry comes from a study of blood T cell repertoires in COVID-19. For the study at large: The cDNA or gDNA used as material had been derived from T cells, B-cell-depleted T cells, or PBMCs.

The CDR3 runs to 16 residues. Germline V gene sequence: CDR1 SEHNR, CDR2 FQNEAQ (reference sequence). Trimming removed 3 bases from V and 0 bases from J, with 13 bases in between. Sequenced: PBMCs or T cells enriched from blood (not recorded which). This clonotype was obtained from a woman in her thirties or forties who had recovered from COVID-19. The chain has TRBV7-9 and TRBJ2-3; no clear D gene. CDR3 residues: CASSFLRLPSTDTQYF. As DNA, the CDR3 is TGTGCCAGCAGCTTCTTGCGGCTACCTAGCACAGATACGCAGTATTTT.